The source of this T cell receptor beta chain is a study of shared clonotypes between healthy human individuals. Study-wide findings and caveats: Clonotype sharing among donors, it was expected, would be affected by sequencing depth.

Turning to this clone: What it recognizes is unknown.

Between the trimmed V and J ends, which lost 9 bases and 4 bases, there was a span of 18 bases. Germline lookup yields CDR1 MNHNS and CDR2 SASEGT. The CDR3 totals 14 residues. Profiled with immunoSEQ multiplex PCR; TCRdb holds only in-frame clones, not every one. The sample yields 2 million to 2.5 million clones, approximately 93% seen once. The V gene is TRBV6-1, the J gene TRBJ1-2; D perhaps matches TRBD1 (5 bases). The origin of this receptor is a man aged 18 to 29 in good health. Some clones in this sample may be carry-over from other donors' samples. Material: naive CD4+ T cells from PBMCs. Subset meaning: CD45RA+ positively selected. CDR3 amino acids: CASGAGSGSYGYTF. CDR3 coding DNA: TGTGCCAGTGGGGCAGGGTCGGGGTCCTATGGCTACACCTTC.